This T cell receptor (beta chain) comes out of a study of OX40 agonist ivuxolimab in advanced cancers. Overall study context: Patients receiving dose escalation had hepatocellular carcinoma, melanoma, renal cell or head and neck cancer.

V was shortened by 0 bases and J by 8 bases, with 13 bases between the two germline ends. CDR1 is LGHNA and CDR2 is YSLEER in the germline V gene. The CDR3 covers 15 residues. Comment on this clone: The antigen is unknown.

This table comes from immunoSEQ multiplex PCR, and its TCRdb copy is limited to in-frame clones, with some not included. The sample shows tens of thousands of clones, about 80% of them seen only once. Findings and limits, study-wide: Antigen specificity was not determined for the expanded peripheral T cells. In general, CD8+ T cells held more expanded clones than CD4+ did, on average.

Here the sequenced sample was CD4+ or CD8+ T cells sorted from blood, taken in a trial of the OX40 agonist ivuxolimab. The chain has TRBV4-3 and TRBJ2-2, with a tentative D call TRBD2 (6 bases). This clonotype originated in an adult with an advanced solid tumor such as melanoma, head and neck, liver or kidney cancer. CDR3 in amino acids: CASSQDRRVGGELFF. The CDR3 nucleotides are TGCGCCAGCAGCCAAGATAGGAGGGTCGGGGGGGAGCTGTTTTTT.